The source of this T cell receptor beta chain is a study of T cells in Graves' hyperthyroidism and ophthalmopathy (dated by TCRdb to between 2018 and 2021). In the study overall: Peripheral blood samples were taken at the time of initial diagnosis, prior to any treatment. To identify distinguishing TCR V-J signatures, a discovery cohort of some 100 patients was used, comprising under 45 with Graves' ophthalmopathy and around 60 with stable Graves' hyperthyroidism. Prospective prediction of ophthalmopathy was tested in an independent validation cohort of about 19 hyperthyroidism patients and 15 to 17 patients who later progressed to ophthalmopathy. For training and testing, the 100 or so patients in the discovery cohort were randomly divided in a 7:3 ratio. Thyroid tissue and blood T-cell repertoires from roughly 6 Graves' hyperthyroidism patients were also compared in the study. Following sampling, methimazole starting at 30 mg daily was given to hyperthyroidism patients, and high-dose intravenous methylprednisolone was given to ophthalmopathy patients. According to the paper, TCR Vbeta CDR3 sequencing was carried out on 135 peripheral blood samples, which came from under 50 ophthalmopathy, around 75 hyperthyroidism and approximately 17 progressor patients. Findings and caveats that apply to the study as a whole: Sample size was not statistically predetermined, and investigators were not blinded to group allocation. In validation, the model predicted progression to ophthalmopathy a median of about 5.9 months before onset, with approximately 71% sensitivity and roughly 79% specificity. Ophthalmopathy was separated from stable hyperthyroidism by a 13 V-J signature model, with 87.88% sensitivity and approximately 81% specificity obtained in cross-validation and 80%/75% obtained in testing. Most expanded thyroid clonotypes (frequency above 0.001) were also detected in blood, suggesting blood repertoires may reflect thyroid immune responses.

The CDR3 covers 14 residues, taking in both the cysteine and the phenylalanine. This entry keeps only the CDR3 DNA: 42 bases, framed from base 1. V gives up 7 bases and J gives up 14 bases, and the segment between their germline ends measures 26 bases. CDR1 and CDR2 are drawn from the germline V gene: LGHNA, YNFKEQ. Graves' hyperthyroidism was defined as stable when no progression to ophthalmopathy occurred over 18 months of follow-up. Hyperthyroidism patients were newly diagnosed, with disease duration under 2 months, and aged 18 to 65 years. Any patient with an uncontrolled infection, another autoimmune disease, pregnancy or lactation was excluded. Clinical symptoms, serum thyroxine and TRAb, thyroid ultrasound, and orbital computed tomography formed the basis for the diagnoses. PBMCs were isolated from around 10 ml of fresh peripheral blood by Ficoll-Paque density gradient centrifugation. Total RNA was extracted with Trizol reagent, and quality was checked on an Agilent 2100 Bioanalyzer.

Remarks on this clonotype: Its binding antigen is unknown. No much larger clone exists at a distance of one base, and base qualities are not known.

TCR beta CDR3 regions were amplified from RNA transcripts. A first-round RT-PCR of the TCR CDR3 used the HTBI primer set with the Qiagen OneStep RT-PCR kit. The libraries were constructed in a second round of multiplex PCR and then size-selected and purified. Paired-end sequencing of the libraries was performed with 100 bp reads on an Illumina HiSeq2000. The study's own analysis went as follows. SOAPnuke was used to process the raw data, throwing out any read that contained adapters or uncalled bases, had a mean Phred below 15, or lacked an exact constant-primer or identifier match. High-quality paired reads were merged using COPE v1.2.5, and each unique nucleotide sequence was defined as a clonotype. MiTCR v1.1 was used to align the clonotypes against IMGT TRBV, TRBD and TRBJ reference segments. Analysis was restricted to V-J combinations with a frequency above 0.0001, which covered roughly 99% of repertoires. The TCS score was defined as the ratio of F50 (clonal expansion) to E x V (chaos), calculated using BLOSUM62-based TCRdist between CDR3 peptides within each V-J. Welch's t-statistics and random forest reduced just over 500 V-J features to roughly 13, which were used in a naive Bayes classifier (R e1071). Thyroid-blood repertoire similarity was quantified with the Morisita-Horn index. The public reads were quality trimmed at Q25 with fastp and then assembled into clones with MiXCR by TCRdb, keeping productive beta chains. Merged by CDR3 protein, the rows form single entries marked with the most common genes and DNA. V and J calls and clone size were set by TCRdb, not the authors. The sample records about 680,000 distinct CDR3 sequences, about 35% of which are singletons. In total, the top ten clones hold around 32% of the sample.

The chain is assembled from TRBV4-2 and TRBJ1-1; TRBD1 is a possible D gene, resting on 5 matching bases. Sequencing used blood. This TCR was recovered from a woman between 35 and 50 years old with Graves' hyperthyroidism. The base sequence is TGTGCCAGCACACGAGCCGGGGGGGATAGGGGTCGGTTCTTT. It specifies CASTRAGGDRGRFF.